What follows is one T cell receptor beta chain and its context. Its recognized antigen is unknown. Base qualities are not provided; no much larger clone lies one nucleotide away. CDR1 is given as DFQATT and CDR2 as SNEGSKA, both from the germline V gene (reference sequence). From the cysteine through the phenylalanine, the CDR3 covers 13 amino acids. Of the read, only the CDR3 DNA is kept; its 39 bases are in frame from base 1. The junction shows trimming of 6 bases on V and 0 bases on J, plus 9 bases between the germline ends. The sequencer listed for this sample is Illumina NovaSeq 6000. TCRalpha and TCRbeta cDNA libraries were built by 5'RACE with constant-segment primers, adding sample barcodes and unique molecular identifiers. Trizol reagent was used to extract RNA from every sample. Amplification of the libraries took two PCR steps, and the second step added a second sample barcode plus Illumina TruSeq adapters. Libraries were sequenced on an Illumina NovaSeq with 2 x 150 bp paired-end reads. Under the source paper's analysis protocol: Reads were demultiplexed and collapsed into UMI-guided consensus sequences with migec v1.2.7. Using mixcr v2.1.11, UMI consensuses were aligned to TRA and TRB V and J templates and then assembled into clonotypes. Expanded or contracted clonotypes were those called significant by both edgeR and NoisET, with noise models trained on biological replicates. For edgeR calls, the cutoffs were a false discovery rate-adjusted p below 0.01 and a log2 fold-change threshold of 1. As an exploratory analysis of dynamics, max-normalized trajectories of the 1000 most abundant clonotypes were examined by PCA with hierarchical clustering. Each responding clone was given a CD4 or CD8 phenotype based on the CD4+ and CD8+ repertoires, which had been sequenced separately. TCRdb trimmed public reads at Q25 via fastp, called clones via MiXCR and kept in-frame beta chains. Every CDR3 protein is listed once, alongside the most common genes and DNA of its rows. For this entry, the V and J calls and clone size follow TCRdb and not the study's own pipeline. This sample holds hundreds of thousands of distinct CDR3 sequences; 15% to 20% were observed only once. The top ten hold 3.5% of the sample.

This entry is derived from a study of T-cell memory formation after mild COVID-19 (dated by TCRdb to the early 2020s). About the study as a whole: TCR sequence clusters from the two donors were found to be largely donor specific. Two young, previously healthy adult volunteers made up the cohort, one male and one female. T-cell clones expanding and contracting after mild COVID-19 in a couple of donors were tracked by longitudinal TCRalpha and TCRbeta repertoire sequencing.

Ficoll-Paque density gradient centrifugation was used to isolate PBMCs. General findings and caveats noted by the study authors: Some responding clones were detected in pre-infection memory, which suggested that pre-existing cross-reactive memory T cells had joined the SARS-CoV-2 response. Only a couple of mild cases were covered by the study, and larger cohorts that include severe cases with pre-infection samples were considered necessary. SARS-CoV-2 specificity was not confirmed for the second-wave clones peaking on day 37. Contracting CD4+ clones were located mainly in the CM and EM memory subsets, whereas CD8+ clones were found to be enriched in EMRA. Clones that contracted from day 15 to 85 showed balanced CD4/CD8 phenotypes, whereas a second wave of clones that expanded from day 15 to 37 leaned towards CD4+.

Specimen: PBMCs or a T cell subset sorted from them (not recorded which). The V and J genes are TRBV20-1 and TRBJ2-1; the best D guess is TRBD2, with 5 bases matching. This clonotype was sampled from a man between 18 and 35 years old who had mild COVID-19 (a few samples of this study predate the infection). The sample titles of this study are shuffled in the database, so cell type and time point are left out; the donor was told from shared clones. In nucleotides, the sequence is TGCAGTGCCACGGGATACTCCTACAATGAGCAGTTCTTC. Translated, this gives CSATGYSYNEQFF.